This T cell receptor (beta chain) stems from a study of shared clonotypes between healthy human individuals. Findings and caveats of the study: The expectation was that sequencing depth would affect clonotype sharing among donors.

This clone was detected once. Its antigen is not known. The naive CD8 fraction comprised CD45RO-negative cells positively selected for CCR7 and excluded terminally differentiated effector memory CD45RA+ cells. Each sample came from a Caucasian adult donor living in Nashville, Tennessee. Repertoires were generated with immunoSEQ multiplex PCR, while TCRdb's copy carries only in-frame clones and drops some. The table has under 2,000,000 clones, about 95% seen once; the top ten hold approximately 1%. Per germline, CDR1 SEHNR and CDR2 FQNEAQ (reference sequence). The CDR3 is made up of 17 amino acids. With V trimmed by 5 bases and J by 6 bases, 16 bases remained unmatched.

The source material was naive CD8+ T cells sorted from blood. The TCR was taken from a young man in good health. The rearrangement links TRBV7-9 to TRBJ1-5; 7 bases are shared with TRBD1. This CDR3 reads CASSLTTETGKGQPQHF. CDR3 DNA: TGTGCCAGCAGCCTAACAACAGAGACAGGGAAAGGTCAGCCCCAGCATTTT.